This TCR beta chain was captured by sequencing in a study of spatial heterogeneity in lung cancer (dated by TCRdb to about 2019). For context, the study as a whole: Beta-chain transcripts were consistently detected in greater numbers than alpha-chain transcripts, which likely reflected higher beta-chain transcript abundance. In the raw uncorrected reads, each unique combination of TCR and UMI appeared more than ten times on average. TCR alpha and beta repertoires were quantitatively compared across multiple tumor regions, matched nontumor lung and blood in non-small cell lung cancer. TCR repertoire features were related to nonsynonymous mutation counts determined by whole-exome sequencing of tumor tissue. Both alpha and beta chains were TCR-sequenced in roughly 200 tumor regions, under 80 matched nontumor lung samples and around 50 PBMC samples obtained at surgery. Results and caveats for the whole study, not just this receptor: Confirming at a functional level the hypothesis that regional TCRs recognize regional mutations was considered to require additional single-cell paired TCR alpha and beta sequencing.

The library relied on 5' RACE. The sequencer listed for this sample is NextSeq 500. To allow correction of PCR and sequencing errors, the TCR library protocol tagged every TCR cDNA molecule with a unique molecular identifier. The authors' pipeline ran thus. Decombinator tools were used for TCR identification, UMI-based error correction and CDR3 extraction. Expanded TCRs were defined as those above a frequency of 2 per 1,000, corresponding to the top 1% of the tumor frequency distribution. Each repertoire was subsampled 100 times to 5,000 TCRs, after which Renyi diversity was computed with the R vegan package. To build CDR3 similarity networks, amino acid triplet string-kernel similarity was used, and CDR3s were connected when their pairwise similarity was above 0.82. TCRdb reanalyzed the raw reads on its own, using fastp at Q25 for trimming and MiXCR for clone calling, and kept in-frame beta chains. Entries are consolidated by CDR3 protein sequence, retaining the most common genes and DNA. What appears here as the V and J calls and clone size reflects TCRdb's work, not the paper's. The sample includes 950 to 1,500 distinct CDR3 sequences, with roughly 29% observed a single time. Of the sample, 15% to 20% is held by the ten largest clones.

V loses 1 base of germline sequence and J loses 1 base, and the interval between the two ends is 4 bases. From the cysteine through the phenylalanine, the CDR3 covers 14 amino acids. Here the CDR3 DNA is all that survives: 42 bases in frame from base 1. The germline V gene specifies LGHNA as CDR1 and YNFKEQ as CDR2. Taking its sample share into account, this clonotype is large (0.1 to 1%). Its target antigen remains unknown. No base qualities exist here, and no much larger clone lies one base off it. The label giving this sample's time point can be read as: sample taken at primary tumor resection. Donors were 72 patients with early-stage, untreated non-small cell lung cancer from the lung TRACERx cohort. For TCR sequencing, whole RNA was extracted from tumor and nontumor lung tissue, or from cryopreserved PBMC samples, and no cell sorting was done. Only patients with enough RNA available from two or more tumor regions were chosen for TCR sequencing. A lung pathologist reviewed the tumor and adjacent nontumor lung specimens before the specimens were selected.

Specimen: normal lung tissue next to the tumor, collected at surgery. The rearrangement joined TRBV4-2 to TRBJ2-2, with the D gene uncertain. The receptor was derived from a female donor with early-stage non-small cell lung cancer. The DNA reads TGTGCCAGCAGCCAAGTCATGAACACCGGGGAGCTGTTTTTT. Protein translation: CASSQVMNTGELFF.